The clone carrying this TCR beta chain was seen a few times. This entry belongs to a study of identical twins. Healthy Caucasians, and only they, were the donors. Unique molecular identifiers were present on the cDNA, which also gained a universal primer site by template switching. In TCRdb, the 5' RACE reads were re-called with MiXCR into one record per CDR3 protein. The table has fewer than 900,000 distinct CDR3 sequences, roughly 18% seen once; the top ten hold around 12%. J gave up 4 bases and V 3 bases, and 2 bases lay outside the gene matches. CDR3 size: 15 residues. From germline, CDR1 is DFQATT and CDR2 SNEGSKA (reference sequence). These data were also filed under a second study, of T cells expressing NK-cell markers. That paper states: Among the eight sequenced donors, seven tested HCMV-seropositive and one tested seronegative. Within several experiments, an anti-gamma-delta TCR antibody kept the sorting limited to alpha-beta TCR T cells.

This TCR was recovered from a woman younger than 35 in good health. The sample consisted of PBMCs. The J gene is TRBJ2-3, the V gene TRBV20-1; TRBD2 matches 15 bases. CDR3 coding DNA: TGCAGTGCTAGCGGGACTAGCGGGAGGCCAGATACGCAGTATTTT. It translates to CSASGTSGRPDTQYF.